This TCR beta chain was sequenced in a study of blood T cells in healthy people across ages. Study observations and caveats: Fewer expanded clones and more diversity marked long-lived versus aged donors. In older individuals, TCR beta diversity per million T cells was lower, falling roughly linearly with age.

This clonotype occurred many times. Its antigen remains unidentified. Trimming took 7 bases from V and 0 from J; bases not matched to a gene: 3. CDR3 length: 14 amino acids. Each of the donors had roughly 9.1 milliliters of peripheral blood drawn into EDTA-treated Vacutainer tubes. A J-beta primer mix and a sample-barcoded 5' primer were used in a second PCR of about 7 to 11 cycles. Every cDNA was tagged by a template-switch adaptor with 12 random nucleotides. TCRdb called the 5' RACE reads again in MiXCR, with one record for every CDR3 protein. The sample shows 650,000 or so distinct CDR3 sequences, more than 45% of them seen only once.

Sequenced input: blood. The chain employs TRBV12-3 or TRBV12-4 and TRBJ1-5; 7 nucleotides agree with TRBD1. The source of this sequence is a woman of 80 years or more in good health. Here the CDR3 DNA reads TGTGCCAGCACAGGGGGATCTAGCAATCAGCCCCAGCATTTT. This encodes CASTGGSSNQPQHF.